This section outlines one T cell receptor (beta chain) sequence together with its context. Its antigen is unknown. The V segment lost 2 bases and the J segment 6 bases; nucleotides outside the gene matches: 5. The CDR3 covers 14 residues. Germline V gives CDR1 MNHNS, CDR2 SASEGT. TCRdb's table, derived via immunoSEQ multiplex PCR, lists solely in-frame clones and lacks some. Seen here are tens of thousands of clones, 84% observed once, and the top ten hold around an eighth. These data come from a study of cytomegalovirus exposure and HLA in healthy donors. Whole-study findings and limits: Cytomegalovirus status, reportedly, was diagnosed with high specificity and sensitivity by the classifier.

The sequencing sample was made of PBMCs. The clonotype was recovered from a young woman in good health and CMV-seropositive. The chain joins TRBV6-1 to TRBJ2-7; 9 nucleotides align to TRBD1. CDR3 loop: CASSEPGQGGEQYF. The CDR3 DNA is TGTGCCAGCAGTGAACCGGGACAGGGTGGCGAGCAGTACTTC.